Sequencing of this T cell receptor (beta chain) was carried out in a study of blood T cell repertoires in COVID-19. Study context: The study drew acute and convalescent COVID-19 samples from the United States, Italy and Spain.

The V gene's germline CDR1 is LGHDT and CDR2 YNNKEL (reference sequence). The V gene end was trimmed by 5 bases and the J gene end by 1 base; junction bases not matched to a gene: 11. The CDR3 is 17 amino acids. Donors were grouped by their self-reported clinical history. Up to 2 weeks before entering the study, exposed participants had met a COVID-19 case. Using immunoSEQ multiplex PCR, the repertoire was profiled, and TCRdb retains in-frame clones only, with some absent. The profile covers about 240,000 clones, with about four fifths appearing a single time and around 3.5% taken by the ten largest.

The sample consisted of PBMCs or T cells enriched from blood (not recorded which). This clonotype was sampled from a middle-aged woman who had been exposed to COVID-19. This chain joins TRBV3-1 (or the pseudogene TRBV3-2) and TRBJ2-5; TRBD2 agrees at 9 bases. The CDR3 loop is CASSSGEAGGFQETQYF. In nucleotides, the CDR3 is TGTGCCAGCAGCTCCGGGGAAGCGGGGGGTTTCCAAGAGACCCAGTACTTC.